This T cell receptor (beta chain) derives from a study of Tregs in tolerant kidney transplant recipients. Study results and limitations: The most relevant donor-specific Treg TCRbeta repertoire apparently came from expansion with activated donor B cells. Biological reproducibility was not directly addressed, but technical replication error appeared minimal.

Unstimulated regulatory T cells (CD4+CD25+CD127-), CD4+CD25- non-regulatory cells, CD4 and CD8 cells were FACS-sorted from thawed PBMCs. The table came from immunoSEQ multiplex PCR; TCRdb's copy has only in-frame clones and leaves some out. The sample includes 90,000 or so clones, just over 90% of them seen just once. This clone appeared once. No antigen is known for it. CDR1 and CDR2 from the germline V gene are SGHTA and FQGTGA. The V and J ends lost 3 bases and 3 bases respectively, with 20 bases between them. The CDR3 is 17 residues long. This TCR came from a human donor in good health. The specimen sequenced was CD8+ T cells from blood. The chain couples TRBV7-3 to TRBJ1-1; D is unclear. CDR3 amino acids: CASSLERIRIRDTEAFF. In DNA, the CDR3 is TGTGCCAGCAGCTTGGAGAGAATCCGCATAAGGGACACTGAAGCTTTCTTT.